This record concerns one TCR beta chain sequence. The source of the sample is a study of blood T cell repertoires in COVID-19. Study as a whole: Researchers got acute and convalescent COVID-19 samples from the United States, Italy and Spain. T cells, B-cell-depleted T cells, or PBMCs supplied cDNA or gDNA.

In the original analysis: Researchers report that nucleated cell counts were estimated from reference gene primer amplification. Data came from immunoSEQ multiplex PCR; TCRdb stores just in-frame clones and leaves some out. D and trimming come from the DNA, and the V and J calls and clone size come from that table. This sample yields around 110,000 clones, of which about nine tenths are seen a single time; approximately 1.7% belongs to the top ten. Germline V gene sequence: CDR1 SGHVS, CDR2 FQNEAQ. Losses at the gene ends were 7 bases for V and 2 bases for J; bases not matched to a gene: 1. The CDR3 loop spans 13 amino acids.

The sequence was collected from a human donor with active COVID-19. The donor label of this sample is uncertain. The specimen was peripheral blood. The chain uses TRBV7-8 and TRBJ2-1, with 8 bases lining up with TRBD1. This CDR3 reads CASTTGAYNEQFF. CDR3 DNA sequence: TGTGCCAGCACGACAGGGGCCTACAATGAGCAGTTCTTC.